Listed below are T cell receptor beta chains from one sample, sequenced in a study of cytomegalovirus exposure and HLA in healthy donors. Sequencing used immunoSEQ multiplex PCR; TCRdb keeps in-frame clones, though not all of them. The sample carries 140,000 to 150,000 clones, approximately 94% recorded once. What was sequenced was PBMCs. All receptors come from a man in his late teens or twenties in good health and CMV-seropositive. Both conserved end residues are part of each CDR3. D genes are given only for firm matches. Size is stated for part of the rows, as once, few or many counts, or as a class when the clone is expanded.

TRBV28,-,-,TRBJ1-5,TGTGCCAGCAGTTTGCAGGGCCAGCCCCAGCATTTT,CASSLQGQPQHF
TRBV5-5,-,-,TRBJ2-7,TGTGCCAGCAGCTTGGGTGTAGAGTACTACGAGCAGTACTTC,CASSLGVEYYEQYF
TRBV27,-,-,TRBJ2-3,TGTGCCAGCAGTTTATCCGGGAGTGGTGATACGCAGTATTTT,CASSLSGSGDTQYF
TRBV5-6,TRBD2,-,TRBJ2-1,TGTGCCAGCAGCTGGAGGCGGACTAGCGGGATTAATGAGCAGTTCTTC,CASSWRRTSGINEQFF
TRBV2,-,-,TRBJ1-1,TGTGCCAGCAGTGAGGGAGGGGGACCTTACAGACCGAACGCTGAAGCTTTCTTT,CASSEGGGPYRPNAEAFF
TRBV27,-,-,TRBJ1-5,TGTGCCAGCAGTTTCGGGGGGGTCAATCAGCCCCAGCATTTT,CASSFGGVNQPQHF
TRBV15,TRBD2,-,TRBJ2-1,TGTGCCACCAGCAGAAGGACTAGCGATTACAATGAGCAGTTCTTC,CATSRRTSDYNEQFF
TRBV5-1,-,-,TRBJ1-1,TGCGCCAGCAGCTTGGTCGGGGCGGGGGACACTGAAGCTTTCTTT,CASSLVGAGDTEAFF
TRBV27,TRBD2,-,TRBJ2-1,TGTGCCAGCAGTTTATGGGCGGGAGTTAGTGAGCAGTTCTTC,CASSLWAGVSEQFF
TRBV27,-,-,TRBJ1-2,TGTGCCAGCATGGACATGGACTATGGCTACACCTTC,CASMDMDYGYTF
TRBV5-1,TRBD1,-,TRBJ2-1,TGCGCCAGCAGCTTGGCGGCAGGGGGCCTCAATGAGCAGTTCTTC,CASSLAAGGLNEQFF
TRBV6-4,-,-,TRBJ2-2,TGTGCCAGCAGTGACTCGAGTAAGACCGGGGAGCTGTTTTTT,CASSDSSKTGELFF
TRBV27,TRBD1,once,TRBJ1-4,TGTGCCAGCAGTTTCCAGGGGGCAACTAATGAAAAACTGTTTTTT,CASSFQGATNEKLFF
TRBV6-5,-,-,TRBJ1-2,TGTGCCAGCAGCCTTCTCGGGGTTGGCTACACCTTC,CASSLLGVGYTF
TRBV4-1,TRBD2,-,TRBJ2-1,TGCGCCAGCAGCCAGGGGACTAGCGACTTCTACAATGAGCAGTTCTTC,CASSQGTSDFYNEQFF
TRBV28,TRBD2,-,TRBJ2-7,TGTGCCAGCAGTCGATCTAGCGGTTATTCCTACGAGCAGTACTTC,CASSRSSGYSYEQYF
TRBV5-1,TRBD1,few,TRBJ2-7,TGCGCCAGCAGCTTGGGGACAGGGGGCTACGAGCAGTACTTC,CASSLGTGGYEQYF
TRBV6-6,-,-,TRBJ1-5,TGTGCCAGCAGTTACGGCTCCGGAGGAGATCAGCCCCAGCATTTT,CASSYGSGGDQPQHF
TRBV29-1,-,-,TRBJ2-7,TGCAGCGTTCGGACGGACACCTACGAGCAGTACTTC,CSVRTDTYEQYF
TRBV2,-,-,TRBJ1-5,TGTGCCAGCAAAGAGGGAAATCAGCCCCAGCATTTT,CASKEGNQPQHF
TRBV19,-,-,TRBJ2-1,TGTGCCAGTAGTGTTCCCCTGAGCTCCTACAATGAGCAGTTCTTC,CASSVPLSSYNEQFF
TRBV30,-,-,TRBJ1-1,TGTGCCTGGAGTGGGGGCAAGGGCGAAGCTTTCTTT,CAWSGGKGEAFF
TRBV21-1,-,-,TRBJ1-5,TGTGCCAGCAGCCCCGGGACAACCCAGCATTTT,CASSPGTTQHF
TRBV12-5,TRBD2,-,TRBJ2-3,TGTGCTAGTGGTTTGGAGGGGACTAGCGGGACGTATTTT,CASGLEGTSGTYF
TRBV11-2,TRBD2,-,TRBJ2-7,TGTGCCAGCAGCACAGCGGGAGGGCCCTACGAGCAGTACTTC,CASSTAGGPYEQYF
TRBV2,TRBD2,-,TRBJ2-2,TGTGCCAGCAGCGCCGGCCTAGCGGATCTCACCGGGGAGCTGTTTTTT,CASSAGLADLTGELFF
TRBV30,-,-,TRBJ2-7,TGTGCCGTCCTCACACCCCGGGATCGGTACGAGCAGTACTTC,CAVLTPRDRYEQYF
TRBV30,TRBD1,-,TRBJ2-1,TGTGCCTGGACCACGGGACAGCCGGGCAATGAGCAGTTCTTC,CAWTTGQPGNEQFF
TRBV4-1,-,once,TRBJ2-5,TGCGCCAGCAGCCAGCAACTTATCCAAGAGACCCAGTACTTC,CASSQQLIQETQYF